This is a list of T cell receptor beta chains from one sample in a study of shared clonotypes between healthy human individuals. TCRdb's copy holds only in-frame clones and misses some; the assay was immunoSEQ multiplex PCR. Among some 500,000 clones listed, more than 95% were seen once. The sample was naive CD4+ T cells sorted from blood. These receptors were collected from a woman aged 25 to 39 in good health. CDR3s include the opening cysteine and the closing phenylalanine or tryptophan. D genes are given only for firm matches. Expanded clones are given a class, and other clones once, few, many or no size at all.

v_gene	j_gene	d_gene	abundance	CDR3aa	CDR3nt
TRBV5-1	TRBJ2-2	TRBD2	NA	CASSWTSGDTNTGELFF	TGCGCCAGCAGCTGGACTAGCGGGGATACGAACACCGGGGAGCTGTTTTTT
TRBV29-1	TRBJ2-7	NA	NA	CSVDDGIGNEQYF	TGCAGCGTTGACGACGGCATTGGGAACGAGCAGTACTTC
TRBV6-1	TRBJ2-5	NA	NA	CASSAGIQETQYF	TGTGCCAGCAGTGCGGGGATCCAAGAGACCCAGTACTTC
TRBV18	TRBJ1-4	NA	NA	CASSIGIGNEKLFF	TGTGCCAGCTCAATCGGCATCGGAAATGAAAAACTGTTTTTT
TRBV28	TRBJ1-5	NA	NA	CASRKGGVQPQHF	TGTGCCAGCAGGAAAGGCGGTGTGCAGCCCCAGCATTTT
TRBV6-5	TRBJ2-7	TRBD2	NA	CASSYIAGGSYEQYF	TGTGCCAGCAGTTACATAGCGGGAGGAAGTTACGAGCAGTACTTC
TRBV7-9	TRBJ2-1	NA	NA	CASRRPGFDNEQFF	TGTGCCAGCAGACGGCCGGGCTTTGACAATGAGCAGTTCTTC
TRBV30	TRBJ1-2	NA	NA	CASQEGYGYTF	TGTGCCTCCCAGGAGGGCTATGGCTACACCTTC
TRBV19	TRBJ2-1	TRBD1	NA	CASRGVGTGENEQFF	TGTGCCAGTAGGGGGGTCGGGACAGGGGAAAATGAGCAGTTCTTC
TRBV6-6	TRBJ1-1	NA	once	CASSSPGDPEGTEAFF	TGTGCCAGCAGTTCCCCCGGCGACCCGGAGGGCACTGAAGCTTTCTTT
TRBV28	TRBJ2-5	NA	NA	CASSLAADLLETQYF	TGTGCCAGCAGTTTGGCGGCTGACTTACTTGAGACCCAGTACTTC
TRBV5-1	TRBJ2-6	TRBD1	NA	CASSFGGTGSPGANVLTF	TGCGCCAGCAGCTTTGGCGGGACAGGGTCTCCTGGGGCCAACGTCCTGACTTTC
TRBV2	TRBJ2-1	NA	NA	CASTLGGDRVASGPYNEQFF	TGTGCCAGCACCTTAGGGGGGGACAGGGTGGCTAGCGGGCCCTACAATGAGCAGTTCTTC
TRBV7-3	TRBJ2-7	TRBD1	NA	CASSLSPTGANNEQYF	TGTGCCAGCAGCTTATCCCCGACAGGGGCTAATAACGAGCAGTACTTC
TRBV19	TRBJ1-2	NA	NA	CASSIPWTSRPNGYTF	TGTGCCAGTAGTATCCCTTGGACATCGAGGCCAAATGGCTACACCTTC
TRBV7-2	TRBJ1-3	NA	NA	CASSLSGNTIYF	TGTGCCAGCAGTCTCTCTGGAAACACCATATATTTT
TRBV27	TRBJ1-5	TRBD1	NA	CASSLTGQEISNQPQHF	TGTGCCAGCAGTTTAACGGGACAGGAGATTAGCAATCAGCCCCAGCATTTT
TRBV6-1	TRBJ1-2	NA	NA	CASSEVWYSEYGYTF	TGTGCCAGCAGTGAAGTTTGGTACAGCGAGTATGGCTACACCTTC
TRBV29-1	TRBJ2-5	NA	NA	CSVAIQQETQYF	TGCAGCGTTGCGATACAGCAAGAGACCCAGTACTTC
TRBV6-4	TRBJ1-2	NA	NA	CASSVTWGAYGYTF	TGTGCCAGCAGTGTAACATGGGGGGCATATGGCTACACCTTC
TRBV9	TRBJ2-7	TRBD1	once	CASSIGQGDYEQYF	TGTGCCAGCAGCATAGGACAGGGCGACTACGAGCAGTACTTC
TRBV5-4	TRBJ2-5	NA	NA	CASSLGQRQETQYF	TGTGCCAGCAGCTTGGGACAGAGACAAGAGACCCAGTACTTC
TRBV28	TRBJ2-7	TRBD1	NA	CASSTGTGSEQYF	TGTGCCAGCAGTACCGGGACAGGGTCCGAGCAGTACTTC
TRBV15	TRBJ2-5	NA	once	CATSRDRGEETQYF	TGTGCCACCAGCAGAGATAGGGGCGAGGAGACCCAGTACTTC
TRBV6-1	TRBJ1-4	TRBD1	NA	CASSEDRLNEKLFF	TGTGCCAGCAGTGAGGACAGGCTTAATGAAAAACTGTTTTTT
TRBV2	TRBJ1-2	TRBD1	NA	CASLKGASYGYTF	TGTGCCAGCCTGAAGGGGGCAAGCTATGGCTACACCTTC
TRBV5-5	TRBJ2-5	TRBD2	NA	CASTLFARERGETQYF	TGTGCCAGCACCCTTTTCGCCAGGGAGCGGGGGGAGACCCAGTACTTC
TRBV29-1	TRBJ1-2	NA	NA	CSVENRDGTGRGYTF	TGCAGCGTTGAGAATCGGGACGGAACTGGACGAGGCTACACCTTC
TRBV19	TRBJ2-7	TRBD2	NA	CASSIVGGRRNEQYF	TGTGCCAGTAGTATAGTGGGCGGGAGAAGGAACGAGCAGTACTTC
TRBV2	TRBJ2-3	NA	NA	CASRGPSTDTQYF	TGTGCCAGCAGGGGGCCAAGCACAGATACGCAGTATTTT
TRBV28	TRBJ2-7	NA	NA	CASSLQRASPLF	TGTGCCAGCAGCTTACAAAGGGCCTCACCCCTCTTC
TRBV2	TRBJ2-5	NA	NA	CASMEGRETQYF	TGTGCCAGCATGGAGGGCCGGGAGACCCAGTACTTC